This T cell receptor (beta chain) derives from a study of Tregs in tolerant kidney transplant recipients. Note on this clone: What it binds is unknown.

Findings of the study overall: Few patients were studied, so findings need validation in larger groups.

Method: immunoSEQ multiplex PCR; TCRdb's copy keeps in-frame clones and lacks some. The profile shows 95,000 or so clones, under 95% of them singletons. Recipients received nonmyeloablative bone marrow transplants from related graft donors, with transient mixed chimerism. Unstimulated Tregs (CD4+CD25+CD127-) and CD4+CD25- non-Tregs were sorted from PBMCs. Sample: CD4+ T cells from blood (PBMCs), taken 12 months after the transplant. The clonotype was recovered from a human patient who received a combined kidney and bone marrow transplant. Some T cells may have come from the graft donor.

In DNA form, the CDR3 reads TGTGCCAGCTCACCAGGTCGAACTAGCATCTCCAATGAGCAGTTCTTC. It translates to CASSPGRTSISNEQFF. The V call is TRBV18, the J call TRBJ2-1; TRBD2 might be the D (6 bases). Trimming shortened V by 2 bases and J by 6 bases, and 17 bases separated the two germline ends. CDR1 is KGHSH, CDR2 LQKENI, per germline. The CDR3 is 16 residues long.